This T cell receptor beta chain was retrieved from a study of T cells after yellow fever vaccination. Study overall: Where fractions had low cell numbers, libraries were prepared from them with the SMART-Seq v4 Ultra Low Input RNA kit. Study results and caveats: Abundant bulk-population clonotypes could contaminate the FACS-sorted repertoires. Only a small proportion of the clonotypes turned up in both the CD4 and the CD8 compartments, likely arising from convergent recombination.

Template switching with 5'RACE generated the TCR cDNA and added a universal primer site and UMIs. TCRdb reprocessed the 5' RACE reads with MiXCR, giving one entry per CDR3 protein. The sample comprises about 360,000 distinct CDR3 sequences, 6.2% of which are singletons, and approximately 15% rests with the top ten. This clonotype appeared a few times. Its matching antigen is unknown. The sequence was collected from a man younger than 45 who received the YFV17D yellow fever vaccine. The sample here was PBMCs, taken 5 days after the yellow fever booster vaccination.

The CDR3 protein is CSANSGRDYEQYF. CDR3 DNA sequence: TGCAGTGCTAATAGCGGGAGAGACTACGAGCAGTACTTC. The chain carries TRBV20-1 and TRBJ2-7; TRBD2 matches 9 bases. Germline-derived CDR1 and CDR2 are DFQATT and SNEGSKA (reference sequence). Trimming took 4 bases from V and 3 from J; bases not matched to a gene: 4. The CDR3 covers 13 residues.